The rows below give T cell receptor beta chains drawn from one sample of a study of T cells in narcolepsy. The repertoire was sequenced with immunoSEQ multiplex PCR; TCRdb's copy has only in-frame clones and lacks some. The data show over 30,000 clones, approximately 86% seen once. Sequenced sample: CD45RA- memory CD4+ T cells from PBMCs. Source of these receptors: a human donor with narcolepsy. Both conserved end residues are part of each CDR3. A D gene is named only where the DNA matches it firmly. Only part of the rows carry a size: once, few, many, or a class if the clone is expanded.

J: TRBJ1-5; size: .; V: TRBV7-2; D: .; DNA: TGTGCCAGCACCTTTTCCCGTAATCAGCCCCAGCATTTT; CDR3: CASTFSRNQPQHF
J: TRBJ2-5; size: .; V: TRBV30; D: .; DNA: TGTGCCCAGGAAAGGGGGGGCGCGGAGACCCAGTACTTC; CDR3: CAQERGGAETQYF
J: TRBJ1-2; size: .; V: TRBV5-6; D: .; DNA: TGTGCCAGCAGCTTGGGGTTCCGCGGCTACACCTTC; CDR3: CASSLGFRGYTF
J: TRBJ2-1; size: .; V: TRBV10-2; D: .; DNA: TGCGCCAGCAGTGACCACTCCGGGAGCCGGGGGAATGAGCAGTTCTTC; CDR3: CASSDHSGSRGNEQFF
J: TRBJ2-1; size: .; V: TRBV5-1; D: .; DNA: TGCGCCAGCAGATACGCAGGGAGCTCCTACAATGAGCAGTTCTTC; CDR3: CASRYAGSSYNEQFF
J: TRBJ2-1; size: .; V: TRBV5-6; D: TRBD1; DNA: TGTGCCAGCAGCTTGACCGGACAGGGTAATGAGCAGTTCTTC; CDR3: CASSLTGQGNEQFF
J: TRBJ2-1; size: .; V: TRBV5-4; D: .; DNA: TGTGCCAGCAGCCAGAGTAGGGGGGGGCTAAATGAGCAGTTCTTC; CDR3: CASSQSRGGLNEQFF
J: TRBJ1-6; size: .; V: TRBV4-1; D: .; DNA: TGCGCCAGCAGCCAAACCCCCTATAATTCACCCCTCCACTTT; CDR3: CASSQTPYNSPLHF
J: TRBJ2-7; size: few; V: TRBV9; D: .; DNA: TGTGCCAGCAGCGTAGGACAGGCCGCCTACGAGCAGTACTTC; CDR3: CASSVGQAAYEQYF
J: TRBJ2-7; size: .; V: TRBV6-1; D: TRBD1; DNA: TGTGCCAGCAGTGAAGCGGGGACAGGGTTCTCCGAGCAGTACTTC; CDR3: CASSEAGTGFSEQYF
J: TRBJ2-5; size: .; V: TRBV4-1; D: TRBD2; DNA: TGCGCCAGCAGCCAAGATTGGGTAGCGGGGGGTCACCTTCAAGAGACCCAGTACTTC; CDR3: CASSQDWVAGGHLQETQYF
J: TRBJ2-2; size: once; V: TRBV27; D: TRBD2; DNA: TGTGCCAGCAGTTTAGGAGGGGGACTAGCCGGCACCGGGGAGCTGTTTTTT; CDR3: CASSLGGGLAGTGELFF
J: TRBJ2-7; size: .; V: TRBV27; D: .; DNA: TGTGCCAGCAGCCCTTCCAGGGGTCCCTACGAGCAGTACTTC; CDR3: CASSPSRGPYEQYF
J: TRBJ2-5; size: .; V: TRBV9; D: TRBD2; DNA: TGTGCCAGCAGCGCTAGGACTAGCGGGGGGCGTCAAGAGACCCAGTACTTC; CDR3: CASSARTSGGRQETQYF
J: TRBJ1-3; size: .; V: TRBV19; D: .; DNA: TGTGCCAGTAGTATAGATGGAATTCGCAACACCATATATTTT; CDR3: CASSIDGIRNTIYF
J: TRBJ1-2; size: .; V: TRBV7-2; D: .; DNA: TGTGCCAGCAGCTTATCCATTAAGGCGAGGAACCATGGCTACACCTTC; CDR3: CASSLSIKARNHGYTF
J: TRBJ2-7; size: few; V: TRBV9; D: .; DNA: TGTGCCAGCAGCGTTGGAACAGGGCCATACGAGCAGTACTTC; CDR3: CASSVGTGPYEQYF
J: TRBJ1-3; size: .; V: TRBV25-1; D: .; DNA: TGTGCCAGCAGTGAATATATCTCTGGAAACACCATATATTTT; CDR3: CASSEYISGNTIYF